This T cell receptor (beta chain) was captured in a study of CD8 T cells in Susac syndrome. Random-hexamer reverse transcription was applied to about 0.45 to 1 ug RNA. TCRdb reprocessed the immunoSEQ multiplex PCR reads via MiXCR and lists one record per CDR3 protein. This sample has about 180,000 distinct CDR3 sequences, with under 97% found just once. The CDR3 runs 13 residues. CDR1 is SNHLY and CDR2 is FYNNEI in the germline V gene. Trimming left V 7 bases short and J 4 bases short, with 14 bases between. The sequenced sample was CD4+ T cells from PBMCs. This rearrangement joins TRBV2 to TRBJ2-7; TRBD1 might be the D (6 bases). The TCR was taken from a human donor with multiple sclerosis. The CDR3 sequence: CASMGDTEYEQYF. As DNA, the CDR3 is TGTGCCAGCATGGGGGACACAGAATACGAGCAGTACTTC.